This T cell receptor beta chain was observed in a study of OX40 agonist ivuxolimab in advanced cancers. Looking at the study overall: Three patients, one with hepatocellular carcinoma and two with cutaneous melanoma, responded partially.

Comments on this clone: Its antigen is still unknown.

Study findings and constraints: CD8+ T cells showed, on average, more clonal expansion than CD4+ cells.

The method was immunoSEQ multiplex PCR; TCRdb's version includes in-frame clones alone and lacks a portion of them. The sample lists roughly 76,000 clones; 84% were seen once. Sequences were derived from CD4+ or CD8+ T cells sorted from blood, sampled in a trial of the OX40 agonist ivuxolimab. This receptor was taken from an adult with an advanced solid tumor such as melanoma, head and neck, liver or kidney cancer.

The CDR3 DNA reads as TGTGCCAGCAGCCCTACGGGTATAGAGCAGTACTTC. Encoded protein: CASSPTGIEQYF. The chain couples TRBV6-5 to TRBJ2-7, with no clear D. Germline V gene sequence: CDR1 MNHEY, CDR2 SVGAGI. The CDR3 runs to 12 residues. Trimming stripped 6 bases from V and 7 bases from J, with 13 bases between.